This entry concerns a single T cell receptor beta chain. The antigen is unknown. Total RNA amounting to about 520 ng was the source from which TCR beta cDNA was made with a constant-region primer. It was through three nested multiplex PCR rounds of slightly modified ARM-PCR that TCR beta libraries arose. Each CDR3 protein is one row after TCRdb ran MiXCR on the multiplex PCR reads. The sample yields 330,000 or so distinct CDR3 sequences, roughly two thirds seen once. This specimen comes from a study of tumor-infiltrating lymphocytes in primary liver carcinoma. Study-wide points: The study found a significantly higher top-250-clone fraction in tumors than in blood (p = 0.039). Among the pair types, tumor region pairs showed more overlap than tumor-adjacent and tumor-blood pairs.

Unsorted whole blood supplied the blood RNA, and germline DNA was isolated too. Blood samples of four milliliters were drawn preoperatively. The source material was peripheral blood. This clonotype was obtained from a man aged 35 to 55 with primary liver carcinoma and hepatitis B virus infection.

This CDR3 is CASFEGGLAGYNEQFF. CDR3 coding DNA: TGTGCCAGCTTCGAAGGGGGACTAGCGGGGTACAATGAGCAGTTCTTC. The chain carries TRBV11-2 and TRBJ2-1, with TRBD2 matching 13 bases. Trimming took 8 bases from V and 4 from J; bases not matched to a gene: 8. The length of the CDR3 is 16 residues. Looked up from germline, CDR1 is SGHAT and CDR2 is FQNNGV.